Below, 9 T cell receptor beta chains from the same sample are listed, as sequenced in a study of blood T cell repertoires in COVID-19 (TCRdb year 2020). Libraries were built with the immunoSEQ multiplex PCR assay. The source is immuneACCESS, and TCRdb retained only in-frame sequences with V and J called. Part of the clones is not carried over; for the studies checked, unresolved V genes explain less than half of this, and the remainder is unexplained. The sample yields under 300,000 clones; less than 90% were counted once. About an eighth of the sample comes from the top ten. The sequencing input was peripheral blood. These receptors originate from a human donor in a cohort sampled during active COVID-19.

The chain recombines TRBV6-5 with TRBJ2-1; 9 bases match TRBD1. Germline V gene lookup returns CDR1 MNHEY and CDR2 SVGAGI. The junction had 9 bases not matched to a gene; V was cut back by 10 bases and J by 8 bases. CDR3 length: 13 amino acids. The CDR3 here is CATRDRESDEQFF. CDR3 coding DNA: TGTGCCACCAGGGACAGGGAAAGCGATGAGCAGTTCTTC.

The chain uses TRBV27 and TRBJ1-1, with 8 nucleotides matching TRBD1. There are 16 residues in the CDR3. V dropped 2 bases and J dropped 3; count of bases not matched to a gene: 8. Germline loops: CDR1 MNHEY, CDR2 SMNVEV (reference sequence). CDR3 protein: CASSLRAGTGYTEAFF. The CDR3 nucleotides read TGTGCCAGCAGTTTACGGGCGGGGACAGGTTACACTGAAGCTTTCTTT.

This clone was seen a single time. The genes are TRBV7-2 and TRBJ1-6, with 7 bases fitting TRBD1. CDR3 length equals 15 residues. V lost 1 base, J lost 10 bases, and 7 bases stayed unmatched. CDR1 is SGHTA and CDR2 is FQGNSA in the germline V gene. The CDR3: CASSLVRTGISPLHF. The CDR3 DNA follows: TGTGCCAGCAGCTTAGTCAGGACAGGAATCTCACCCCTCCACTTT.

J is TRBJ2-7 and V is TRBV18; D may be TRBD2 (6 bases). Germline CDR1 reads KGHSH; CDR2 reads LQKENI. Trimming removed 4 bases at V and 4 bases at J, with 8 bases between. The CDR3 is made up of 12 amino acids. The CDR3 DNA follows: TGTGCCAGCTCACTGGGGGGATACGAGCAGTACTTC. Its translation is CASSLGGYEQYF.

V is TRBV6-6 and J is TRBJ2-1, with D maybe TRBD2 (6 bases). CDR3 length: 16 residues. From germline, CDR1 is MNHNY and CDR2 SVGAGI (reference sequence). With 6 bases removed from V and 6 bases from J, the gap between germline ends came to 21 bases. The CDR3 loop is CASSVGTPTWGNEQFF. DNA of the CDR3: TGTGCCAGCAGCGTCGGGACTCCCACCTGGGGCAATGAGCAGTTCTTC.

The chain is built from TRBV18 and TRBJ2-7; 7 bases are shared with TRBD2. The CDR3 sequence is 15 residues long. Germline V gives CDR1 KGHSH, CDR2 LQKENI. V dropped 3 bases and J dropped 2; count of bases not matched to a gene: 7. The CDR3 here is CASSPPGLTTYEQYF. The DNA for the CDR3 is TGTGCCAGCTCACCTCCGGGACTAACAACCTACGAGCAGTACTTC.

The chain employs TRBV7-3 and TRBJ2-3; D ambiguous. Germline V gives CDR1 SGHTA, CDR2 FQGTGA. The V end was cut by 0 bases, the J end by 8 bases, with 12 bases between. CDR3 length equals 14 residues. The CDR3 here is CASSLTPQAITQYF. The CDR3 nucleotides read TGTGCCAGCAGCTTAACGCCCCAAGCAATTACGCAGTATTTT.

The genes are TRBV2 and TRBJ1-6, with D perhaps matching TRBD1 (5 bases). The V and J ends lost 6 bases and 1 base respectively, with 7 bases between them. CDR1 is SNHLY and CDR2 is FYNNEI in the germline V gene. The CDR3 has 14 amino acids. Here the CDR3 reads CASSRQSYNSPLHF. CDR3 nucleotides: TGTGCCAGCAGCCGACAGTCCTATAATTCACCCCTCCACTTT.

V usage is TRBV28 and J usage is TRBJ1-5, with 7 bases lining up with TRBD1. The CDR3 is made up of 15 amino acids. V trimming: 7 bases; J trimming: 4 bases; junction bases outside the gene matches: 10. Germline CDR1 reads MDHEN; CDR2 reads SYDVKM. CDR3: CASNLSGQPNQPQHF. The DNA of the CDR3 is TGTGCCAGCAACTTGTCGGGACAGCCAAATCAGCCCCAGCATTTT.